Below, one TCR beta chain is given with its context. This clone appeared a few times. Its antigen specificity is not known. No base qualities exist here, and no much larger clone lies one base off it. This record comes from a study of blood T cell repertoires in COVID-19 (dated by TCRdb to the early 2020s). For context, the study as a whole: Collaborator samples came from the United States, Italy and Spain and covered acute and convalescent phases of COVID-19. The material from the prospective study consisted of cDNA or gDNA derived from T cells, B-cell-depleted T cells, or PBMCs. Subjects who had been exposed to COVID-19, were actively infected with it, or had recovered from it provided the deeply sampled blood TCRbeta repertoires that made up the dataset. The repertoires were released in a freely available public database intended as a resource for research on the immune response to SARS-CoV-2. Samples were obtained from the ongoing ImmuneRACE study (first 160 participants) and from over 1,000 subjects provided by 6 global collaborators. Nearly every sample came with metadata listing a de-identified subject ID, COVID-19 status, age in years and sex. Where available, HLA class I and class II types were obtained from metadata supplied by the sample provider rather than from assay-based typing.

CDR1 SGHNT and CDR2 YYREEE are derived from the germline V gene (reference sequence). The CDR3 starts with the cysteine, ends with the phenylalanine, and has 13 residues. The only DNA kept is the CDR3, 39 bases in frame from the first base. V drops 1 base and J drops 2 bases, leaving 7 bases in between. TCRbeta CDR3 regions were amplified from genomic DNA using the immunoSEQ Assay, a bias-controlled multiplex PCR. The authors processed their data as follows. Within the assay, amplification of reference gene primers was used to estimate how many nucleated cells each sample contained. To quantify the absolute abundance of each unique TCRbeta CDR3 rearrangement, sequence reads were collapsed and filtered. For each sample, productive Simpson clonality was calculated as the square root of Simpson's diversity index over productive rearrangements. TCRdb stores this immuneACCESS table with in-frame sequences only. Part of the clones is absent; in the studies checked, under half of the shortfall reflects unresolved V genes, and no reason is known for the rest. Clonal size and the V and J genes are those of that table, whereas D and trimming came from the DNA. A total of a few hundred thousand clones appear in this sample, around 91% of them only once. The ten most abundant clones make up 2.1% of the sample.

In Seattle, one collaborating source enrolled patients while the infection was active and tracked those patients longitudinally over the course of disease. Collaborating institutions collected whole blood in K2EDTA tubes following their own protocols. For TCRbeta analysis, collaborator samples were shipped as frozen whole blood, as isolated PBMCs, or as DNA extracted from either sample type. Points the paper makes about the study in general: Clinical and demographic metadata were provided uncurated, with the amount varying by source and participant.

Recombination linked TRBV5-4 to TRBJ2-7; TRBD2 might be the D gene, on 5 matching bases. Sequenced sample: peripheral blood. The clonotype was recovered from a woman aged 60-75 years with COVID-19, enrolled during active disease. The CDR3 protein: CASSLYGAYEQYF. DNA sequence: TGTGCCAGCAGCTTGTACGGGGCCTACGAGCAGTACTTC.